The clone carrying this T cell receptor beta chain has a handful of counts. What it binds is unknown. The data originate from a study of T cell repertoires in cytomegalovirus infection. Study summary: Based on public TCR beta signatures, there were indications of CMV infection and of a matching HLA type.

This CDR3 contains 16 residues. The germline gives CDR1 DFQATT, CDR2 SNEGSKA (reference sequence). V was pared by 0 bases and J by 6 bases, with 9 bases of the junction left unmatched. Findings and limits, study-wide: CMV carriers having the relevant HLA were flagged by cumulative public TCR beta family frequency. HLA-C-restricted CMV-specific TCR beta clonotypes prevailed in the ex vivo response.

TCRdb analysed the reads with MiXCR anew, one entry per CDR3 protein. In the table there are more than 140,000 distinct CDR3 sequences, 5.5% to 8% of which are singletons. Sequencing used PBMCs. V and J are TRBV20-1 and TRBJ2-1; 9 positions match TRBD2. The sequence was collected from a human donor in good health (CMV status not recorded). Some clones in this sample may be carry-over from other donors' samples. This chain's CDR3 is CSARDPRAGGLNEQFF. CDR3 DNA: TGCAGTGCTAGAGATCCTAGAGCGGGGGGCCTCAATGAGCAGTTCTTC.